This is a list of T cell receptor beta chains from one sample in a study of T cells in Graves' hyperthyroidism and ophthalmopathy. TCRdb re-analysed the multiplex PCR reads in MiXCR, keeping a single row per CDR3 protein. The sample yields approximately 400,000 distinct CDR3 sequences, roughly an eighth seen once. Sequences were obtained from blood. The receptors derive from a man in his fifties or sixties with Graves' ophthalmopathy. The CDR3 runs from the conserved cysteine through the conserved F or W.

>TRBV7-9|TRBJ2-1
CASSLHLAGLGNEQFF
>TRBV12-3/TRBV12-4|TRBJ2-7
CAIRLAGVVEQYF
>TRBV27|TRBJ2-7
CASSIGTGRYEQYF
>TRBV7-9|TRBJ2-5
CASSPKITGYRETQYF
>TRBV9|TRBJ2-5
CASSEAPGETQCF
>TRBV7-2|TRBJ2-1
CASSRTSGSDNEQFF
>TRBV7-9|TRBJ2-1
CASSLASGSMGEQFF
>TRBV6-1|TRBJ2-1
CASSESGSPNEQFF
>TRBV7-9|TRBJ1-2
CASSPVAATNYGYTF
>TRBV30|TRBJ1-1
CAWMGDMNTEAFF
>TRBV28|TRBJ2-7
CASSSGSREQYF
>TRBV6-1|TRBJ2-2
CASRTSGIFGELFF
>TRBV28|TRBJ1-5
CASSFPRRVEFSNQPQHF
>TRBV7-9|TRBJ1-5
CASSKSGGPNQPQHF
>TRBV5-6|TRBJ1-2
CASSLDPSANYGYTF
>TRBV25-1|TRBJ2-7
CASVGKYEQYF
>TRBV20-1|TRBJ1-2
CSAGDAGGYTF
>TRBV3-1|TRBJ2-1
CASSRTSAGEQFF
>TRBV27|TRBJ1-1
CASSLKGSAEAFF
>TRBV30|TRBJ2-3
CAWSVKDIRSTDTQYF
>TRBV20-1|TRBJ2-1
CSARVGGRDNEQFF
>TRBV29-1|TRBJ2-1
CSARTSGRNEQFF
>TRBV20-1|TRBJ2-1
CSARQGTTVPYNEQFF
>TRBV5-1|TRBJ1-1
CASSYQEGQYTEAFF
>TRBV29-1|TRBJ2-3
CSLKEGSRQDTQYF
>TRBV3-1|TRBJ1-4
CASSQLAGSRVEKLFF
>TRBV20-1|TRBJ1-3
CSATGGSGNTIYF
>TRBV6-1|TRBJ2-1
CASRLAGPHNEQFF
>TRBV3-1|TRBJ1-1
CASSLGQLNTEAFF
>TRBV27|TRBJ1-5
CASSLPGQGAVQPQHF
>TRBV3-1|TRBJ1-1
CASSPTTGVNPKAFF
>TRBV29-1|TRBJ1-1
CSVVGDITTAGTEAFF
>TRBV7-6|TRBJ1-5
CASSLFWGTDQPQHF
>TRBV4-1|TRBJ2-2
CASRVAVVAGELFF
>TRBV28|TRBJ1-4
CASSLDREKLFF
>TRBV7-3|TRBJ2-7
CASSIQGGGTIYEQYF
>TRBV11-2|TRBJ1-6
CASSLDSTGGSPLHF
>TRBV20-1|TRBJ2-7
CSANSFGLGIGEQYF
>TRBV2|TRBJ2-5
CASTGLETQYF
>TRBV6-1|TRBJ1-4
CASRRDLLEDEKLFF
>TRBV3-1|TRBJ2-7
CASSRGGGAEQYF
>TRBV11-2|TRBJ2-7
CASSPQQGLGEQYF